This T cell receptor beta chain originates from a study of T cells in women clearing cervical HPV infection. Profiled with immunoSEQ multiplex PCR; TCRdb holds only in-frame clones, not every one. Recorded here are approximately 12,000 clones; the top ten clones represent under 30%. Sequenced sample: blood buffy coat. This TCR was sampled from a woman between 18 and 75 years old with a cervical HPV16 infection that either progressed to CIN3+ or cleared (not recorded which).

The sequenced part of the CDR3 DNA is TGTGCCTGGAGCAGGTCGTATAGCAATCAGCCC. It is translated as CAWSRSYSNQP. The whole CDR3 protein reads CAWSRSYSNQPQHF. V gene TRBV30 combines with J gene TRBJ1-5; D gene ambiguous. The read finishes 3 residues shy of the CDR3 end, and the germline J gene is used to complete it. This CDR3 has 14 amino acids. V dropped 3 bases and J dropped 0 bases, with 9 bases sitting between them. Germline values: CDR1 GTSNPN, CDR2 SVGIG (reference sequence). The complete variable domain, with remaining parts taken from reference TRBV30 and TRBJ1-5, reads SQTIHQWPATLVQPVGSPLSLECTVEGTSNPNLYWYRQAAGRGLQLLFYSVGIGQISSEVPQNLSASRPQDRQFILSSKKLLLSDSGFYLCAWSRSYSNQPQHFGDGTRLSIL.